This T cell receptor beta chain was identified during a study of lymphopenia after photon versus proton radiotherapy. General study findings and limits: Proton therapy kept repertoires fairly stable, unlike photons, which gained effector/memory cells. In patients who died, overall survival fell as post-nadir TCR diversity dropped more. Survival link was tested only in deceased patients; proton benefit remains a possibility.

In regard to this clone: Its antigen is as yet unknown.

TCRdb's copy holds only in-frame clones and misses some; the assay was immunoSEQ multiplex PCR. The table records approximately 80,000 clones, around four fifths of them present only once. This TCR was sampled from a man aged 60-69 years with pancreatic cancer. Specimen: peripheral blood, collected from a patient treated with proton-based radiotherapy.

The CDR3 nucleotides are TGTGCCAGCTCCCCCCCCCTTCTAGCGCCAAAACAGAATGAGCAGTTCTTC. Its protein is CASSPPLLAPKQNEQFF. The chain uses TRBV27 and TRBJ2-1; possible D gene TRBD2, 6 bases. Germline V gene data show CDR1 as MNHEY and CDR2 as SMNVEV (reference sequence). The CDR3 contains 17 residues. V was shortened by 8 bases and J by 7 bases, with 27 bases between the two germline ends.